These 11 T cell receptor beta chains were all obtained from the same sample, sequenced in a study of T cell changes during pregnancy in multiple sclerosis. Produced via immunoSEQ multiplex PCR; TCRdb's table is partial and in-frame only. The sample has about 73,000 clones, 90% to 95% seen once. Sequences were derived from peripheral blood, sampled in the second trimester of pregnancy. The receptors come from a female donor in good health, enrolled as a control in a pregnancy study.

This chain's CDR3 is CASSYSGGQQTQYF. CDR3 sequence (DNA): TGTGCCAGCTCTTATAGCGGGGGTCAGCAGACCCAGTACTTC. V and J are TRBV18 and TRBJ2-5, with 9 positions matching TRBD2. CDR1 is KGHSH and CDR2 is LQKENI in the germline V gene. The CDR3 is made up of 14 amino acids. Trimming took 6 bases from V and 6 from J; bases not matched to a gene: 8.

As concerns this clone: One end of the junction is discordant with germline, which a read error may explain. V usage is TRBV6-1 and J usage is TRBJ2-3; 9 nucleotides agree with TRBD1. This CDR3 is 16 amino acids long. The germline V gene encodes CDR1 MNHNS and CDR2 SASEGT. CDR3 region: CASSVGGGQGTDTQYF. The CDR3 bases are TGTGCCAGCAGTGTTGGGGGGGGACAGGGCACGGATACGCAGTATTTT.

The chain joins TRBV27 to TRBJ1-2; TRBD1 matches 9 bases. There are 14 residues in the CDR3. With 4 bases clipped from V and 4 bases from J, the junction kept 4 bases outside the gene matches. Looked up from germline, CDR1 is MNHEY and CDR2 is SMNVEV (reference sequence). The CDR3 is CASSSGTGPYGYTF. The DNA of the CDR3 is TGTGCCAGCAGTTCCGGGACAGGGCCCTATGGCTACACCTTC.

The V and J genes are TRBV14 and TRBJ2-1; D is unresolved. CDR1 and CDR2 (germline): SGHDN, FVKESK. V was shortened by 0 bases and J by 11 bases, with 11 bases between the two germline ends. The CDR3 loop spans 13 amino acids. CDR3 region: CASSQDSRVKQFF. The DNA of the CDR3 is TGTGCCAGCAGCCAAGATAGCCGAGTAAAGCAGTTCTTC.

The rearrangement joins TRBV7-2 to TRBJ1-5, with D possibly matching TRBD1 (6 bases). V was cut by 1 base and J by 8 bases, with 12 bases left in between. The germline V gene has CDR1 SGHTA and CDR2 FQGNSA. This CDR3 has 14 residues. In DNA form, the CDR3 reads TGTGCCAGCAGCTTAGGCCCTAGGGGGAAGCCCCAGCATTTT. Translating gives CASSLGPRGKPQHF.

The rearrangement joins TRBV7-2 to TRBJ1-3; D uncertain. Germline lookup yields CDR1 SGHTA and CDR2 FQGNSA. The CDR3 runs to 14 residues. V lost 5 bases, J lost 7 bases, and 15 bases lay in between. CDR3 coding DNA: TGTGCCAGCAGCCTCGAGGGCAGGCGGAACACCATATATTTT. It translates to CASSLEGRRNTIYF.

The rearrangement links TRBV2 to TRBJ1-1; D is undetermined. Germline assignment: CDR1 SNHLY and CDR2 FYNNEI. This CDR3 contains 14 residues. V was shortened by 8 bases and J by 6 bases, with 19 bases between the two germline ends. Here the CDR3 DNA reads TGTGCCAGCGTTCAACTCCGGGAGTCCGCTGAAGCTTTCTTT. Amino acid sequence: CASVQLRESAEAFF.

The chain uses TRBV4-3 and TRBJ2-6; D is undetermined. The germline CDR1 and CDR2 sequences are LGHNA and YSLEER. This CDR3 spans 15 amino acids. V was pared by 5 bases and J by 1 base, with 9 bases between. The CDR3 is CASSVENSGANVLTF. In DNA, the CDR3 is TGCGCCAGCAGCGTTGAGAATTCTGGGGCCAACGTCCTGACTTTC.

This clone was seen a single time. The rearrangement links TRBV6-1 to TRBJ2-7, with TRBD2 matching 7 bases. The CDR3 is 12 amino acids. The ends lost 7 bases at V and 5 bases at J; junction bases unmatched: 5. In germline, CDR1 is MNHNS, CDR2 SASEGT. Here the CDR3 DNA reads TGTGCCAGCAAGACTAGCAGCAACGAGCAGTACTTC. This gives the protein CASKTSSNEQYF.

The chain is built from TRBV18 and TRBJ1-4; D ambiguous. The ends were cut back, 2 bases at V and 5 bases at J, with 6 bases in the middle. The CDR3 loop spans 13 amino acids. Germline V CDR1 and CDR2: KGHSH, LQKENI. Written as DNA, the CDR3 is TGTGCCAGCTCACCAAGCTCCAATGAAAAACTGTTTTTT. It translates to CASSPSSNEKLFF.

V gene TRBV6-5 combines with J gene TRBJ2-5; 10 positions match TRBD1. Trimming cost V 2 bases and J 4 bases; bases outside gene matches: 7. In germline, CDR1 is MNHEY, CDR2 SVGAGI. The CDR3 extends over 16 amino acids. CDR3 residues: CASSYIGQGGGETQYF. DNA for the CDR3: TGTGCCAGCAGTTACATAGGACAGGGGGGAGGAGAGACCCAGTACTTC.